This T cell receptor (beta chain) was identified during a study of shared T cell receptors in the human thymus. The germline gives CDR1 MGHRA, CDR2 YSYEKL. The V end was cut by 3 bases, the J end by 4 bases, with 15 bases between. The CDR3 runs 16 residues. Using immunoSEQ multiplex PCR, the repertoire was profiled, and TCRdb retains in-frame clones only, with some absent. The sample holds hundreds of thousands of clones; more than 75% are singletons and the top ten take 0.0095% to 0.011%. The same specimen was also included in a second study, on human thymus T cells. That report notes: Samples came from healthy Finnish infants during open corrective cardiac surgery. Thymus tissue was removed during corrective cardiac surgery. Thymic and blood repertoires seemed to favor certain V and J genes.

Sequencing was carried out using thymocytes. This sequence was found in a boy younger than two with a congenital heart defect. This chain uses TRBV4-1 with TRBJ1-4, with D perhaps matching TRBD1 (6 bases). CDR3 in amino acids: CASSQDGGPINEKLFF. For the CDR3, the DNA is TGCGCCAGCAGCCAGGACGGGGGGCCGATTAATGAAAAACTGTTTTTT.